This T cell receptor beta chain was sequenced during a study of EBV T-cell therapy then PD-1 blockade in nasopharyngeal carcinoma. Per germline, CDR1 MGHRA and CDR2 YSYEKL. This CDR3 is built from 15 residues. The V gene end was trimmed by 5 bases and the J gene end by 5 bases; junction bases not matched to a gene: 6. A few counts support this clone. Its antigen is undetermined. Treatment given: AdE1-LMPpoly-expanded autologous EBV-specific T-cell therapy followed by anti-PD-1 nivolumab. Clones were sequenced by immunoSEQ multiplex PCR, and TCRdb holds only the in-frame ones, with some missing. The table records 17,000 or so clones, 80% to 85% of them present only once.

The receptor comes from a man in his forties with nasopharyngeal carcinoma. The specimen was CD8+ T cells from blood, collected at day 0 from a patient whose treatment included autologous EBV-specific T cells and nivolumab. The chain is built from TRBV4-1 and TRBJ1-6, with 7 positions matching TRBD1. The CDR3 coding sequence is TGCGCCAGCAGCTTCCGGACAGGACATAATTCACCCCTCCACTTT. It encodes CASSFRTGHNSPLHF.